The sequence of this TCR beta chain was determined in a study of blood T cell repertoires in COVID-19. Study information: PBMCs, B-cell-depleted T cells, or T cells provided the cDNA or gDNA that made up the material.

Clones were read by immunoSEQ multiplex PCR, and TCRdb kept only the in-frame ones, dropping some. The profile shows some 390,000 clones, around 91% of them singletons. The CDR3 has 16 amino acids. The V and J ends lost 6 bases and 7 bases, in that order; junction bases with no gene match: 10. Germline V CDR1 and CDR2: MDHEN, SYDVKM. Material for sequencing was peripheral blood. The chain couples TRBV28 to TRBJ1-6; 9 bases are a match to TRBD1. This sequence originates from a woman aged 40 to 49 with COVID-19, enrolled during active disease. The CDR3 loop reads CASRVPQGTGNSPLHF. The CDR3 nucleotides read TGTGCCAGCAGAGTGCCTCAAGGGACAGGGAATTCACCCCTCCACTTT.